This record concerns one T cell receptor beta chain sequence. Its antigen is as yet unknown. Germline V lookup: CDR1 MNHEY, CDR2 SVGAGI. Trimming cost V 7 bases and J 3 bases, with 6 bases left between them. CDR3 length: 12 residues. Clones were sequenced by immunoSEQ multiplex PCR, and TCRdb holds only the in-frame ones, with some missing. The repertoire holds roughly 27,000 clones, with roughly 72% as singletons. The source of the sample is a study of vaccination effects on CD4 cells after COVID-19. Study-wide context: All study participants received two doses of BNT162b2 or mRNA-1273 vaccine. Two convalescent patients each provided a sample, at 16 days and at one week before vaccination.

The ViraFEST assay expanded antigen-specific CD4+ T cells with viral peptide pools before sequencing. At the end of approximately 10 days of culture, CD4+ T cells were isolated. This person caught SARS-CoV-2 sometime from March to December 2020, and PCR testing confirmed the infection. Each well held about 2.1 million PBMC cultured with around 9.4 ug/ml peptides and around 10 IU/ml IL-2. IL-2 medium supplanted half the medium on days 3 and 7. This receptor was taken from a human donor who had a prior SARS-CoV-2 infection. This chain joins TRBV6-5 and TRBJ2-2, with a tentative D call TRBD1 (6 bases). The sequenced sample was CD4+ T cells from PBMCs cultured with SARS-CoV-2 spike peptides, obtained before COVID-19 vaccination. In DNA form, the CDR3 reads TGTGCCAGCAAGGGGGACACCGGGGAGCTGTTTTTT. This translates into CASKGDTGELFF.